A selection of T cell receptor beta chains follows, all from one sample in a study of T cell changes during pregnancy in multiple sclerosis. Using immunoSEQ multiplex PCR, the repertoire was profiled, and TCRdb retains in-frame clones only, with some absent. The sample yields tens of thousands of clones, approximately 90% seen once. Sequenced here: CD4+ T cells from peripheral blood mononuclear cells, sampled after pregnancy. All receptors derive from a female donor in good health, enrolled as a control in a pregnancy study. Each CDR3 is given with its conserved first and last residue. The D gene is left open where the match is weak. Size values are once, few and many counts, or a class for expanded clones, and some rows have none.

v_gene	len	abundance	j_gene	d_gene	CDR3aa	CDR3nt
TRBV19	16	-	TRBJ1-1	-	CASSIYHRSGNTEAFF	TGTGCCAGTAGTATTTACCACAGGTCCGGGAACACTGAAGCTTTCTTT
TRBV7-2	16	-	TRBJ2-1	TRBD1	CASSLAWDRGYNEQFF	TGTGCCAGCAGCTTAGCGTGGGACAGGGGGTACAATGAGCAGTTCTTC
TRBV5-4	15	-	TRBJ2-1	-	CASSLARQGRNEQFF	TGTGCCAGCAGCTTGGCGCGGCAGGGGAGAAATGAGCAGTTCTTC
TRBV19	13	-	TRBJ1-1	-	CASSMVRDTEAFF	TGTGCCAGTAGTATGGTTCGGGACACTGAAGCTTTCTTT
TRBV5-1	15	-	TRBJ1-1	TRBD1	CASSLRTGMGTEAFF	TGCGCCAGCAGCTTGCGGACAGGGATGGGCACTGAAGCTTTCTTT
TRBV27	14	-	TRBJ2-3	TRBD2	CASSPGTSGNTQYF	TGTGCCAGCAGTCCCGGGACTAGCGGCAATACGCAGTATTTT
TRBV5-1	16	-	TRBJ2-7	TRBD1	CASSLRTDRGQYEQYF	TGCGCCAGCAGCTTACGAACCGACAGGGGGCAATACGAGCAGTACTTC
TRBV19	15	-	TRBJ1-1	-	CASSNPRQGNTEAFF	TGTGCCAGTAGTAACCCCCGGCAGGGCAACACTGAAGCTTTCTTT
TRBV7-6	14	-	TRBJ2-3	TRBD2	CASSLRGGIDTQYF	TGTGCCAGCAGCTTACGGGGGGGTATAGATACGCAGTATTTT
TRBV21-1	18	-	TRBJ2-7	-	CASSKRQGSWLGRNEQYF	TGTGCCAGCAGCAAACGACAGGGATCTTGGCTGGGTCGAAACGAGCAGTACTTC
TRBV5-8	15	-	TRBJ1-5	TRBD1	CASSATGGPNQPQHF	TGTGCCAGCAGCGCCACAGGGGGGCCCAATCAGCCCCAGCATTTT
TRBV7-2	14	-	TRBJ2-7	-	CASSLELHLYEQYF	TGTGCCAGCAGCTTAGAGCTTCACCTTTACGAGCAGTACTTC
TRBV11-2	16	few	TRBJ1-5	-	CASSLVTGARNQPQHF	TGTGCCAGCAGCTTAGTGACGGGTGCCCGCAATCAGCCCCAGCATTTT
TRBV28	16	-	TRBJ1-5	TRBD1	CASSSGTGSPNQPQHF	TGTGCCAGCAGTTCCGGGACAGGGTCTCCTAATCAGCCCCAGCATTTT
TRBV11-1	15	-	TRBJ2-7	TRBD2	CASSTGTSGSLEQYF	TGTGCCAGCAGCACCGGGACTAGCGGGAGTCTCGAGCAGTACTTC
TRBV2	15	-	TRBJ1-5	-	CASSRGSPSNQPQHF	TGTGCCAGCTCCCGCGGCAGTCCCAGCAATCAGCCCCAGCATTTT
TRBV5-4	16	-	TRBJ2-1	-	CASSLGPADPGNEQFF	TGTGCCAGCAGCTTGGGCCCAGCGGACCCGGGCAATGAGCAGTTCTTC
TRBV30	13	-	TRBJ2-3	-	CAWSPGGTDTQYF	TGTGCCTGGAGTCCAGGGGGCACAGATACGCAGTATTTT
TRBV5-1	18	-	TRBJ2-1	TRBD2	CASSSGLAGGPKNNEQFF	TGCGCCAGCAGCTCTGGACTAGCGGGAGGGCCAAAGAACAATGAGCAGTTCTTC
TRBV6-5	14	-	TRBJ2-1	TRBD1	CASSYGTGEDEQFF	TGTGCCAGCAGTTACGGGACAGGGGAGGATGAGCAGTTCTTC
TRBV9	14	-	TRBJ1-1	-	CASSTGRDEPEAFF	TGTGCCAGCAGCACGGGGCGGGATGAGCCTGAAGCTTTCTTT
TRBV9	16	once	TRBJ2-2	TRBD1	CASSVGSQGGHGELFF	TGTGCCAGCAGCGTAGGGTCTCAAGGGGGCCACGGGGAGCTGTTTTTT
TRBV6-6	16	-	TRBJ2-2	TRBD2	CASSYRAGKITGELFF	TGTGCCAGCAGTTACAGAGCGGGGAAGATCACCGGGGAGCTGTTTTTT
TRBV28	14	-	TRBJ2-1	TRBD2	CASSLRLAGVGEFF	TGTGCCAGCAGTTTACGGCTAGCGGGAGTTGGTGAGTTCTTC
TRBV4-3	16	few	TRBJ2-2	-	CASSQLLALNTGELFF	TGCGCCAGCAGCCAATTACTAGCTCTAAACACCGGGGAGCTGTTTTTT
TRBV6-6	11	-	TRBJ2-2	-	CASGRTGELFF	TGTGCCAGCGGGAGGACCGGGGAGCTGTTTTTT
TRBV6-6	15	-	TRBJ1-6	-	CASNQEGVYNSPLHF	TGTGCCAGCAACCAGGAGGGCGTCTATAATTCACCCCTCCACTTT
TRBV6-5	15	-	TRBJ2-1	-	CASSYLRGRYNEQFF	TGTGCCAGCAGTTACTTGCGGGGCCGCTACAATGAGCAGTTCTTC
TRBV6-5	13	-	TRBJ1-5	-	CASSYGEGQPQHF	TGTGCCAGCAGTTACGGGGAGGGTCAGCCCCAGCATTTT
TRBV6-6	11	-	TRBJ2-1	-	CASSYINEQFF	TGTGCCAGCAGTTATATCAATGAGCAGTTCTTC
TRBV5-1	13	-	TRBJ2-3	-	CASIAGGTDTQYF	TGCGCCTCCATAGCCGGGGGCACAGATACGCAGTATTTT
TRBV29-1	13	-	TRBJ1-4	TRBD1	CSVDVQGSEKLFF	TGCAGCGTTGACGTACAGGGGAGTGAAAAACTGTTTTTT
TRBV7-2	19	-	TRBJ1-6	-	CASSLALNGGHQYNSPLHF	TGTGCCAGCAGCTTAGCGCTAAACGGAGGGCACCAATATAATTCACCCCTCCACTTT
TRBV30	17	-	TRBJ1-4	-	CACLLGRGPLGREKLFF	TGTGCCTGCCTCTTGGGGAGGGGACCCCTAGGTAGGGAAAAACTGTTTTTT
TRBV5-4	15	few	TRBJ2-5	-	CASSRRGRHQETQYF	TGTGCCAGCAGCCGTCGCGGGCGGCACCAAGAGACCCAGTACTTC
TRBV2	16	-	TRBJ1-2	TRBD1	CASSDLGGTGRSGYTF	TGTGCCAGCAGTGATCTCGGGGGGACAGGGCGAAGTGGCTACACCTTC
TRBV15	11	-	TRBJ2-1	-	CATSRDREQFF	TGTGCCACCAGCAGAGACCGGGAGCAGTTCTTC
TRBV5-4	15	-	TRBJ2-2	-	CASNPGTTNTGELFF	TGTGCCAGCAACCCCGGGACAACGAACACCGGGGAGCTGTTTTTT
TRBV11-1	11	-	TRBJ1-1	-	CASSPVSEAFF	TGTGCCAGCAGCCCGGTGAGTGAAGCTTTCTTT
TRBV7-2	17	-	TRBJ2-3	TRBD2	CASSLAPLADPTDTQYF	TGTGCCAGCAGCTTAGCCCCACTAGCGGACCCCACAGATACGCAGTATTTT